This entry lists 24 T cell receptor beta chains sequenced from one sample in a study of blood T cells in healthy people across ages. The authors ran a second PCR of 7 to 11 cycles using a sample-barcoded 5' primer and a J-beta primer mix. TCRdb reanalysed the 5' RACE reads using MiXCR and keeps one entry per CDR3 protein. The sample lists fewer than 800,000 distinct CDR3 sequences, around 21% occurring once. Sequencing was done on a sample of blood. The receptor source for this set is a man between 65 and 85 years old in good health.

A word on this clonotype: A much larger clone differs from this one at a single base, so this may be a read error. The chain recombines TRBV29-1 with TRBJ2-7; 7 bases agree with TRBD2. In germline, CDR1 is SQVTM, CDR2 ANQGSEA. This CDR3 region has 12 residues. V lost 5 bases and J lost 5; bases outside the gene matches: 6. DNA of the CDR3: TGCAGCGTTTGGCCGGGGGGTCACGAGCAGTACTTC. The encoded protein is CSVWPGGHEQYF.

This clonotype was counted between two and nine times. The chain joins TRBV5-1 to TRBJ2-5, with no clear D. The V gene lost 6 bases and the J gene lost 1 base, with 10 bases spanning the gap. There are 13 residues in the CDR3. The germline V gene encodes CDR1 SGHRS and CDR2 YFSETQ. The DNA for the CDR3 is TGCGCCAGCACGACGAGTAGCCAAGAGACCCAGTACTTC. Amino acid sequence: CASTTSSQETQYF.

This clonotype has a count of ten or more. The V call is TRBV7-9, the J call TRBJ2-1; D unclear. The CDR3 has 14 residues. Per the germline V gene, CDR1 is SEHNR and CDR2 is FQNEAQ (reference sequence). Trimming took 3 bases from V and 0 from J, leaving 6 bases between them. Here the CDR3 DNA reads TGTGCCAGCAGCTTGGTGAGCTCCTACAATGAGCAGTTCTTC. It yields the protein CASSLVSSYNEQFF.

A word on this clonotype: This may stem from a read error, because a much larger clone lies one nucleotide away. The chain uses TRBV12-3 or TRBV12-4 and TRBJ2-2, with D tentatively TRBD2 (5 bases). The CDR3 is made up of 14 amino acids. The CDR3 DNA follows: TGTGCCAGCAGTTTCCGTGGTAACACCGGGAAGCTGTTTTTT. Translating gives CASSFRGNTGKLFF.

This clonotype turned up a few times. V is TRBV5-6 and J is TRBJ2-5; D is perhaps TRBD1 or TRBD2 (7 bases each). The DNA end lines up better with TRBJ2-1; the J call may be wrong. This CDR3 region has 13 residues. CDR1 SGHDT and CDR2 YYEEEE come from the germline V gene. CDR3 in DNA: TGTGCCGGCAAGCGGGACAGTGGGAATGAGCAGTTCTTC. The encoded protein is CAGKRDSGNEQFF.

This clonotype appeared a few times. The genes are TRBV20-1 and TRBJ1-5, with D hard to call. The CDR3 covers 15 residues. The V gene's germline CDR1 is DFQATT and CDR2 SNEGSKA (reference sequence). V was shortened by 6 bases and J by 2 bases, with 17 bases between the two germline ends. The CDR3 DNA is TGCAGTGCCCTTCCCCGGCTTGTGGGCAATCAGCCCCAGCATTTT. It yields the protein CSALPRLVGNQPQHF.

This clonotype was observed a few times. This chain links TRBV9 with TRBJ1-4; D unclear. CDR1 and CDR2 (germline): SGDLS, YYNGEE. The V and J ends lost 3 bases and 8 bases respectively, with 11 bases between them. CDR3 length equals 13 residues. The CDR3 sequence is CASSARPEEKLFF. In nucleotides, the CDR3 is TGTGCCAGCAGCGCCCGGCCAGAGGAAAAACTGTTTTTT. The whole variable domain, filled in from reference TRBV9 and TRBJ1-4, reads DSGVTQTPKHLITATGQRVTLRCSPRSGDLSVYWYQQSLDQGLQFLIQYYNGEERAKGNILERFSAQQFPDLHSELNLSSLELGDSALYFCASSARPEEKLFFGSGTQLSVL.

The V call is TRBV7-9, the J call TRBJ2-3; D possibly corresponds to TRBD2 (6 bases). Germline V gene data show CDR1 as SEHNR and CDR2 as FQNEAQ (reference sequence). V dropped 5 bases and J dropped 14 bases, with 23 bases sitting between them. The CDR3 totals 14 residues. This CDR3 reads CASSLLDAGRVLYF. In DNA, the CDR3 is TGTGCCAGCAGCCTTTTGGATGCGGGGCGGGTATTGTATTTT.

The CDR3, as DNA: TGCGCCAGCAGACCCCTAGACAGAACACAAGAGACCCAGTACTTC. It codes for CASRPLDRTQETQYF. The genes are TRBV5-1 and TRBJ2-5; the D gene is possibly TRBD1 (5 bases). The CDR3 is 15 residues long. Germline CDR1 reads SGHRS; CDR2 reads YFSETQ. V lost 5 bases and J lost 2, with 16 bases in between.

This clonotype was seen more than once but under ten times. The chain employs TRBV12-3 or TRBV12-4 and TRBJ2-7, with D possibly being TRBD1 (6 bases). V was shortened by 8 bases and J by 1 base, with 15 bases between the two germline ends. The CDR3 loop spans 14 amino acids. CDR3 protein: CASGINRVSYEQYF. The CDR3 coding sequence is TGTGCCAGCGGGATCAACAGGGTTTCCTACGAGCAGTACTTC.

This clonotype occurred a few times. The chain carries TRBV2 and TRBJ2-5, with unresolved D. The end of the DNA is better explained by TRBJ2-1, so the J call may be wrong. The CDR3 is 12 residues long. The germline V gene encodes CDR1 SNHLY and CDR2 FYNNEI. The CDR3 loop is CASMSNNNEQFF. CDR3 DNA: TGTGCCAGCATGAGTAACAATAATGAGCAGTTCTTC.

The chain is built from TRBV20-1 and TRBJ2-5, with 8 bases identical to TRBD1. Germline-derived CDR1 and CDR2 are DFQATT and SNEGSKA (reference sequence). CDR3 size: 14 residues. Trimming cost V 5 bases and J 6 bases; bases outside gene matches: 11. The DNA of the CDR3 is TGCAGTGCTTCCCCCGTGACAGGGGCAAAGACCCAGTACTTC. As protein: CSASPVTGAKTQYF.

The chain links TRBV20-1 to TRBJ2-1, with 9 bases fitting TRBD2. CDR1 and CDR2 from the germline V gene are DFQATT and SNEGSKA (reference sequence). The CDR3 is 15 residues long. Trimming cost V 5 bases and J 3 bases; bases outside gene matches: 8. Here the CDR3 DNA reads TGCAGTGCTGGGGGCGGGAGGGGGGACTACAATGAGCAGTTCTTC. This gives the protein CSAGGGRGDYNEQFF.

The V call is TRBV29-1, the J call TRBJ2-7, with D possibly called TRBD1 or TRBD2 (6 bases each). The CDR3 is 11 residues long. The V gene's germline CDR1 is SQVTM and CDR2 ANQGSEA. Trimming shortened V by 7 bases and J by 4 bases, and 11 bases separated the two germline ends. This chain's CDR3 is CSERGAYEQYF. In nucleotides, the CDR3 is TGCAGCGAGAGGGGGGCGTACGAGCAGTACTTC.

V and J are TRBV5-1 and TRBJ1-1; TRBD1 might be the D (5 bases). CDR1 and CDR2 (germline): SGHRS, YFSETQ. V was cut by 4 bases and J by 1 base, with 11 bases left in between. This CDR3 is 14 amino acids long. CDR3 in DNA: TGCGCCAGCAGCGTCAGGGAAAGGAACACTGAAGCTTTCTTT. It codes for CASSVRERNTEAFF.

This chain links TRBV3-1 with TRBJ1-3; no clear D gene. Per germline, CDR1 LGHDT and CDR2 YNNKEL (reference sequence). The CDR3 spans 15 residues. Trimming cost V 0 bases and J 3 bases, with 9 bases left between them. CDR3 bases: TGTGCCAGCAGCCAAGATCAAAGGGTTGGAAACACCATATATTTT. This translates into CASSQDQRVGNTIYF.

This clonotype came up a few times. In nucleotides, the CDR3 is TGTGCCAGCGGGACGCAACCTTACGAGCAGTACTTC. Translated, it gives CASGTQPYEQYF. V gene TRBV3-1 combines with J gene TRBJ2-7; the D call may be TRBD1 or TRBD2 (5 bases each). The V and J ends lost 8 bases and 4 bases respectively, with 12 bases between them. Per germline, CDR1 LGHDT and CDR2 YNNKEL (reference sequence). This CDR3 is 12 amino acids long.

A few counts support this clonotype. This sequence joins TRBV14 and TRBJ2-1; 8 bases are a match to TRBD2. V was pared by 2 bases and J by 3 bases, with 6 bases of the junction left unmatched. The CDR3 is 16 residues long. Per the germline V gene, CDR1 is SGHDN and CDR2 is FVKESK. The CDR3 sequence: CASSQPVAGNYNEQFF. CDR3 in DNA: TGTGCCAGCAGCCAACCGGTAGCGGGAAACTACAATGAGCAGTTCTTC.

V and J are TRBV18 and TRBJ1-1; D unresolved. This CDR3 contains 14 residues. The germline CDR1 and CDR2 sequences are KGHSH and LQKENI. V lost 2 bases to trimming and J lost 0 bases, with 7 bases between them. CDR3 amino acids: CASSPKRMNTEAFF. The CDR3 nucleotides are TGTGCCAGCTCACCAAAGAGAATGAACACTGAAGCTTTCTTT.

This chain joins TRBV30 and TRBJ2-6; the match to TRBD1 covers 9 bases. V lost 1 base, J lost 4 bases, and 8 bases stayed unmatched. The CDR3 has 17 amino acids. Germline V gene sequence: CDR1 GTSNPN, CDR2 SVGIG (reference sequence). CDR3 nucleotide sequence: TGTGCCTGGAGTGAGAACAGGGGGCGGACCGGGGCCAACGTCCTGACTTTC. Its protein is CAWSENRGRTGANVLTF.

This chain joins TRBV5-1 and TRBJ2-7; 7 positions agree with TRBD2. After removal of 5 bases from V and 0 bases from J, the junction contained 8 bases not matched to a gene. This CDR3 contains 15 residues. Germline assignment: CDR1 SGHRS and CDR2 YFSETQ. CDR3 nucleotide sequence: TGCGCCAGCAGTTGGATTGGCGGGAGCTCCTACGAGCAGTACTTC. This codes for CASSWIGGSSYEQYF. The full variable domain, in which reference TRBV5-1 and TRBJ2-7 provide the parts outside the CDR3, is KAGVTQTPRYLIKTRGQQVTLSCSPISGHRSVSWYQQTPGQGLQFLFEYFSETQRNKGNFPGRFSGRQFSNSRSEMNVSTLELGDSALYLCASSWIGGSSYEQYFGPGTRLTVT.

This chain links TRBV5-6 with TRBJ1-2; 7 bases fit TRBD1. The CDR3 spans 14 residues. Germline V gene lookup returns CDR1 SGHDT and CDR2 YYEEEE. J was trimmed by 5 bases and V by 2 bases; bases with no gene match: 6. CDR3 DNA sequence: TGTGCCAGCAGCTTAGGGACAGTTCAATATGGCTACACCTTC. It is translated as CASSLGTVQYGYTF.

This chain links TRBV6-5 with TRBJ1-4; 10 nucleotides line up with TRBD1. The length of the CDR3 is 14 residues. Trimming took 4 bases from V and 6 from J; bases not matched to a gene: 2. Germline V gives CDR1 MNHEY, CDR2 SVGAGI. The CDR3 reads CASSWTGGDEKLFF. In DNA, the CDR3 is TGTGCCAGCAGTTGGACAGGGGGAGATGAAAAACTGTTTTTT.

This clonotype was counted many times. The gene calls are TRBV28 and TRBJ1-2; TRBD1 agrees at 7 bases. The CDR3 is 12 amino acids. Germline trimming cut 6 bases from V and 7 bases from J; bases unmatched to any gene: 5. From germline, CDR1 is MDHEN and CDR2 SYDVKM. The CDR3 is CASSPPGGGYTF. Written as DNA, the CDR3 is TGTGCCAGCAGCCCTCCAGGGGGTGGCTACACCTTC.